A single sample is the source of the 25 T cell receptor beta chains below, sequenced in a study of shared clonotypes between healthy human individuals. Here immunoSEQ multiplex PCR was the method, and the copy in TCRdb shows in-frame clones only, minus some. The table includes 1.5 million to 2.5 million clones, about 95% detected once. The naive CD8 fraction comprised CD45RO-negative cells positively selected for CCR7 and excluded terminally differentiated effector memory CD45RA+ cells. The source material was naive CD8+ T cells sorted from blood. The receptors stem from a man younger than 35 in good health.

This clone was recorded only once. This sequence joins TRBV7-8 and TRBJ1-5; D not certain. Germline V gives CDR1 SGHVS, CDR2 FQNEAQ. V lost 3 bases and J lost 5, with 14 bases in between. This CDR3 region has 15 residues. CDR3 bases: TGTGCCAGCAGCTTGCAACAGCAGACCCATCAGCCCCAGCATTTT. Its protein product is CASSLQQQTHQPQHF.

As concerns this clone: Its ends do not fully match the called genes, so a read error is possible. The CDR3 reads CASRNTGDGMYF. The CDR3 DNA reads TGTGCCAGCAGAAACACAGGGGATGGGATGTACTTT. The chain links TRBV9 to TRBJ1-2; 7 bases line up with TRBD1. Germline V gene lookup returns CDR1 SGDLS and CDR2 YYNGEE. The CDR3 is made up of 12 amino acids.

This chain uses TRBV27 with TRBJ2-7; D is ambiguous. CDR3 size: 13 residues. V was pared by 8 bases and J by 3 bases, with 14 bases between. Germline CDR1 is MNHEY and CDR2 is SMNVEV (reference sequence). The CDR3 DNA sequence: TGTGCCAGCGGGCCAGACTGGAGCTACGAGCAGTACTTC. This gives the protein CASGPDWSYEQYF.

The chain has TRBV4-1 and TRBJ1-1; a possible D gene is TRBD1 (6 bases). The CDR3 has 15 amino acids. From germline, CDR1 is MGHRA and CDR2 YSYEKL. V lost 0 bases, J lost 7 bases, and 15 bases lay in between. This CDR3 is CASSQDTVGHSEAFF. The CDR3 DNA sequence: TGCGCCAGCAGCCAAGATACAGTGGGACATAGTGAAGCTTTCTTT.

This chain joins TRBV14 and TRBJ2-7; 7 bases map to TRBD1. The CDR3 loop spans 18 amino acids. The ends lost 0 bases at V and 7 bases at J; junction bases unmatched: 18. Germline CDR1 and CDR2: SGHDN and FVKESK. CDR3 loop: CASSQDSGTDENPMEQYF. The CDR3, as DNA: TGTGCCAGCAGCCAAGACTCCGGGACAGACGAAAATCCGATGGAGCAGTACTTC.

Turning to this clone: The same CDR3 can be traced to other DNA sequences in this sample. The CDR3 spells CASSETSSYEQYF. Here the CDR3 DNA reads TGTGCCAGCAGTGAAACAAGCTCCTACGAGCAGTACTTC. The V and J genes are TRBV6-1 and TRBJ2-7, with D unclear. From germline, CDR1 is MNHNS and CDR2 SASEGT. The germline V and J ends were trimmed by 2 bases and 0 bases, with 5 bases remaining between them. The CDR3 spans 13 residues.

The sample holds one count of this clone. V and J are TRBV7-2 and TRBJ2-3; D gene unclear. Trimming cost V 5 bases and J 1 base, with 13 bases left between them. The length of the CDR3 is 15 residues. Germline V lookup: CDR1 SGHTA, CDR2 FQGNSA. The CDR3 region is CASSLTWGGTDTQYF. DNA for the CDR3: TGTGCCAGCAGCCTCACATGGGGTGGCACAGATACGCAGTATTTT. Combining the CDR3 with reference TRBV7-2 and TRBJ2-3 gives the whole variable domain GAGVSQSPSNKVTEKGKDVELRCDPISGHTALYWYRQSLGQGLEFLIYFQGNSAPDKSGLPSDRFSAERTGGSVSTLTIQRTQQEDSAVYLCASSLTWGGTDTQYFGPGTRLTVL.

The CDR3 DNA is TGTGCCAGCAGGCCCGGGACGGACCCTTACCCAGGCTACACCTTC. Protein product: CASRPGTDPYPGYTF. The chain uses TRBV5-5 and TRBJ1-2; D possibly corresponds to TRBD1 (5 bases). From germline, CDR1 is SGHKS and CDR2 YYEKEE (reference sequence). The V end was cut by 5 bases, the J end by 8 bases, with 22 bases between. The CDR3 consists of 15 residues.

V is TRBV19 and J is TRBJ2-3; D not resolved. Germline V lookup: CDR1 LNHDA, CDR2 SQIVND (reference sequence). The CDR3 loop spans 18 amino acids. Trimming cost V 5 bases and J 0 bases, with 21 bases left between them. The CDR3, as DNA: TGTGCCAGTAGTCCTCGGATAGGCGCATATTCTAGCACAGATACGCAGTATTTT. The encoded protein is CASSPRIGAYSSTDTQYF.

The rearrangement uses TRBV7-8 and TRBJ2-1, with unresolved D. The V end was cut by 2 bases, the J end by 12 bases, with 14 bases between. Per the germline V gene, CDR1 is SGHVS and CDR2 is FQNEAQ. This CDR3 has 13 residues. The CDR3 reads CASSLLVGSGQFF. In DNA, the CDR3 is TGTGCCAGCAGCTTATTGGTCGGTTCGGGGCAGTTCTTC.

The V gene is TRBV21-1, the J gene TRBJ1-1. TRBV21-1 is a listed pseudogene. The CDR3 covers 15 residues. The CDR3 nucleotides are TGTGCCAGCAGCAAAAAGGCCCAGAAGAACACTGAAGCTTTCTTT. Protein sequence: CASSKKAQKNTEAFF.

This clone was picked up one time. The chain has TRBV6-5 and TRBJ2-7; TRBD1 is a possible D gene (5 bases). The V gene lost 6 bases and the J gene lost 5 bases, with 20 bases spanning the gap. The CDR3 contains 15 residues. CDR1 is MNHEY and CDR2 is SVGAGI in the germline V gene. DNA of the CDR3: TGTGCCAGCAGACCTACCACAGGACATCGGAACGAGCAGTACTTC. It codes for CASRPTTGHRNEQYF.

This chain connects TRBV9 to TRBJ2-7; 9 bases are shared with TRBD1. The germline gives CDR1 SGDLS, CDR2 YYNGEE. V lost 2 bases and J lost 2; bases outside the gene matches: 5. CDR3 size: 15 residues. CDR3 protein: CASSVTGGTTYEQYF. Here the CDR3 DNA reads TGTGCCAGCAGCGTGACAGGGGGTACCACCTACGAGCAGTACTTC. The full variable domain, with the rest looked up from reference TRBV9 and TRBJ2-7, is DSGVTQTPKHLITATGQRVTLRCSPRSGDLSVYWYQQSLDQGLQFLIQYYNGEERAKGNILERFSAQQFPDLHSELNLSSLELGDSALYFCASSVTGGTTYEQYFGPGTRLTVT.

The gene calls are TRBV6-5 and TRBJ2-2; D is undetermined. The V gene's germline CDR1 is MNHEY and CDR2 SVGAGI. This CDR3 has 12 residues. Between the trimmed V and J ends, which lost 6 bases and 3 bases, there was a span of 5 bases. DNA for the CDR3: TGTGCCAGCAGACTGTACACCGGGGAGCTGTTTTTT. Protein: CASRLYTGELFF.

This chain links TRBV4-1 with TRBJ1-5; the D gene is possibly TRBD1 (5 bases). The CDR3 loop spans 15 amino acids. Germline values: CDR1 MGHRA, CDR2 YSYEKL. The ends were cut back, 1 base at V and 6 bases at J, with 13 bases in the middle. This CDR3 is CASSQVMGEGQPQHF. The CDR3 DNA follows: TGCGCCAGCAGCCAAGTCATGGGGGAGGGTCAGCCCCAGCATTTT.

V gene TRBV4-2 combines with J gene TRBJ2-1, with a weak D call TRBD2 (6 bases). V was cut by 0 bases and J by 6 bases, with 9 bases left in between. The V gene's germline CDR1 is LGHNA and CDR2 YNFKEQ. The CDR3 contains 14 residues. The CDR3 DNA sequence: TGTGCCAGCAGCCAAGAGGAGGGGACCAATGAGCAGTTCTTC. This encodes CASSQEEGTNEQFF.

V gene TRBV5-5 combines with J gene TRBJ1-4; no clear D. The length of the CDR3 is 14 residues. The germline V gene has CDR1 SGHKS and CDR2 YYEKEE (reference sequence). Trimming took 2 bases from V and 4 from J, leaving 9 bases between them. CDR3 sequence reads: CASSFDPFNEKLFF. The CDR3 bases are TGTGCCAGCAGCTTCGACCCGTTTAATGAAAAACTGTTTTTT.

This clone appeared a single time. The genes are TRBV27 and TRBJ2-7, with 12 nucleotides matching TRBD1. J was trimmed by 3 bases and V by 0 bases; bases with no gene match: 6. CDR3 length: 17 residues. The germline V gene has CDR1 MNHEY and CDR2 SMNVEV (reference sequence). CDR3 nucleotides: TGTGCCAGCAGTTTATCGAGAGGGACAGGGGGCTTCTACGAGCAGTACTTC. Its protein is CASSLSRGTGGFYEQYF.

As regards this clone: This may be a read error, as it is one base from a much larger clone. V is TRBV6-5 and J is TRBJ2-7; D possibly corresponds to TRBD1 (5 bases). V lost 2 bases and J 2 bases, leaving 10 bases between the germline ends. Germline V CDR1 and CDR2: MNHEY, SVGAGI. The CDR3 has 14 residues. The CDR3: CASSYGIGAYEQYF. Here the CDR3 DNA reads TGTGCCAGCAGTTACGGGATAGGGGCCTACGAGCAGTACTTC.

This clone was observed once. The chain has TRBV27 and TRBJ2-5; 9 nucleotides align to TRBD1. Looked up from germline, CDR1 is MNHEY and CDR2 is SMNVEV (reference sequence). V was pared by 2 bases and J by 2 bases, with 6 bases of the junction left unmatched. The CDR3 is made up of 16 amino acids. CDR3 sequence: CASSLQTGGRQETQYF. The CDR3 DNA sequence: TGTGCCAGCAGTTTACAGACAGGGGGTCGACAAGAGACCCAGTACTTC.

The V gene is TRBV11-1, the J gene TRBJ2-2; the D gene is possibly TRBD1 (5 bases). Germline CDR1 is SGHAT and CDR2 is FQDESV (reference sequence). V lost 8 bases and J 3 bases, leaving 10 bases between the germline ends. The CDR3 is 13 residues long. The CDR3 region is CASGAGYTGELFF. The DNA for the CDR3 is TGTGCCAGCGGGGCAGGGTACACCGGGGAGCTGTTTTTT.

V gene TRBV7-2 combines with J gene TRBJ2-3; 8 nucleotides align to TRBD1. Germline V gene lookup returns CDR1 SGHTA and CDR2 FQGNSA. V was pared by 4 bases and J by 4 bases, with 7 bases of the junction left unmatched. This CDR3 is built from 15 residues. CDR3 sequence (DNA): TGTGCCAGCAGCTATGGACAGGGTAGGGCAGATACGCAGTATTTT. It is translated as CASSYGQGRADTQYF.

This clone is a singleton in its sample. V is TRBV19 and J is TRBJ2-1; TRBD1 is a possible D gene (6 bases). The V end lost 7 bases, the J end lost 6 bases, and 16 bases lay between the germline ends. The CDR3 spans 14 residues. From germline, CDR1 is LNHDA and CDR2 SQIVND (reference sequence). For the CDR3, the DNA is TGTGCCAGTAACCGAAACAGGGAAATCAATGAGCAGTTCTTC. It encodes CASNRNREINEQFF.

This clone came up once. J is TRBJ2-5 and V is TRBV7-3; either TRBD1 or TRBD2 may supply D (5 bases each). Trimming removed 5 bases at V and 7 bases at J, with 17 bases between. This CDR3 region has 14 residues. In germline, CDR1 is SGHTA, CDR2 FQGTGA. CDR3 sequence (DNA): TGTGCCAGCAGCGAAACCGGGACCTTCGGGACCCAGTACTTC. It codes for CASSETGTFGTQYF.

This clone was counted a single time. One junction end disagrees with the germline gene, perhaps due to a read error. The chain has TRBV15 and TRBJ1-4; possibly TRBD1 for D (5 bases). The germline V gene has CDR1 LNHNV and CDR2 YYDKDF (reference sequence). The CDR3 has 11 amino acids. This chain's CDR3 is CATSGEGKLFF. CDR3 DNA sequence: TGTGCCACCAGCGGAGAGGGGAAACTGTTTTTT. The variable domain in full, completed from reference TRBV15 and TRBJ1-4, reads DAMVIQNPRYQVTQFGKPVTLSCSQTLNHNVMYWYQQKSSQAPKLLFHYYDKDFNNEADTPDNFQSRRPNTSFCFLDIRSPGLGDTAMYLCATSGEGKLFFGSGTQLSVL.